The 12 T cell receptor beta chains below all came from one sample that was sequenced in a study of monozygotic twins with cystic fibrosis. Here immunoSEQ multiplex PCR was the method, and the copy in TCRdb shows in-frame clones only, minus some. Of tens of thousands of clones in the sample, 95% to 98% were seen once. The sample taken for sequencing was blood. The receptors were gathered from a girl aged 2 to 10 with cystic fibrosis.

This clone was counted only a few times. This sequence joins TRBV7-8 and TRBJ2-3; D is unclear. CDR1 SGHVS and CDR2 FQNEAQ come from the germline V gene. The CDR3 sequence is 17 residues long. Trimming left V 0 bases short and J 2 bases short, with 15 bases between. CDR3 protein: CASSLAETALLTDTQYF. The CDR3 nucleotides are TGTGCCAGCAGCTTAGCGGAGACCGCTCTTCTCACAGATACGCAGTATTTT.

The rearrangement uses TRBV7-5 and TRBJ2-7; the table calls TRBD1, which could not be checked here. TRBV7-5 is shown as a pseudogene. The CDR3 totals 13 residues. CDR3 DNA: TGTGCCAGAAGCCAGGACAGGTGCTACGAGCAGTACTTC. Protein product: CARSQDRCYEQYF.

This clone was found once. J is TRBJ2-7 and V is TRBV25-1; 13 bases match TRBD2. Germline assignment: CDR1 MGHDK and CDR2 SYGVNS. After removal of 10 bases from V and 5 bases from J, the junction contained 2 bases not matched to a gene. This CDR3 is built from 12 residues. The CDR3 region is CATGTSGNEQYF. CDR3 sequence (DNA): TGTGCCACCGGGACTAGCGGGAACGAGCAGTACTTC.

The chain employs TRBV19 and TRBJ2-2; 9 positions match TRBD1. This CDR3 is 17 amino acids long. CDR1 and CDR2 from the germline V gene are LNHDA and SQIVND (reference sequence). The V and J ends lost 1 base and 4 bases, in that order; junction bases with no gene match: 7. The CDR3 loop reads CASSIGLGQGSTGELFF. In DNA form, the CDR3 reads TGTGCCAGTAGTATAGGGCTAGGACAGGGGAGCACCGGGGAGCTGTTTTTT.

This sequence joins TRBV25-1 and TRBJ2-6, with D unclear. There are 15 residues in the CDR3. The germline V gene encodes CDR1 MGHDK and CDR2 SYGVNS. V shed 5 bases and J shed 0 bases, with 8 bases lying between them. The CDR3 loop is CASSPHSSGANVLTF. In DNA form, the CDR3 reads TGTGCCAGCAGTCCGCACAGCTCTGGGGCCAACGTCCTGACTTTC.

The J gene is TRBJ2-7, the V gene TRBV7-6; D possibly corresponds to TRBD2 (5 bases). This CDR3 comprises 14 residues. The V end was cut by 5 bases, the J end by 0 bases, with 11 bases between. Germline V CDR1 and CDR2: SGHVS, FNYEAQ. In DNA, the CDR3 is TGTGCCAGCAGCCCCCGGGGTCCCTCCTACGAGCAGTACTTC. Translation: CASSPRGPSYEQYF.

The chain employs TRBV28 and TRBJ1-1; 9 nucleotides align to TRBD1. This CDR3 is 13 amino acids long. The V gene end was trimmed by 8 bases and the J gene end by 5 bases; junction bases not matched to a gene: 6. CDR1 is MDHEN and CDR2 is SYDVKM in the germline V gene. The CDR3 here is CASCGQGHTEAFF. The CDR3, as DNA: TGTGCCAGCTGCGGACAGGGGCATACTGAAGCTTTCTTT.

The chain carries TRBV5-6 and TRBJ2-1; D may match TRBD1 or TRBD2 (5 bases each). Germline values: CDR1 SGHDT, CDR2 YYEEEE. There are 14 residues in the CDR3. V lost 1 base and J 5 bases, leaving 10 bases between the germline ends. CDR3 sequence reads: CASSLLLGDNEQFF. CDR3 in DNA: TGTGCCAGCAGCTTGCTCCTGGGGGACAATGAGCAGTTCTTC.

This chain links TRBV11-1 with TRBJ2-2; 10 nucleotides line up with TRBD2. Germline lookup yields CDR1 SGHAT and CDR2 FQDESV (reference sequence). This CDR3 region has 15 residues. After removal of 6 bases from V and 7 bases from J, the junction contained 8 bases not matched to a gene. The CDR3 sequence is CASSSSGRAGGELFF. CDR3 nucleotide sequence: TGTGCCAGCAGTTCCAGCGGGAGGGCCGGCGGGGAGCTGTTTTTT.

The V call is TRBV7-9, the J call TRBJ2-3; D is perhaps TRBD1 (6 bases). Per germline, CDR1 SEHNR and CDR2 FQNEAQ (reference sequence). V gave up 5 bases and J gave up 0 bases, with 15 bases separating them. The CDR3 is made up of 16 amino acids. CDR3 coding DNA: TGTGCCAGCAGCCCCTGGGGGCAGGCTAGCACAGATACGCAGTATTTT. The encoded protein is CASSPWGQASTDTQYF.

The chain has TRBV5-1 and TRBJ1-1; unclear D gene. Germline V CDR1 and CDR2: SGHRS, YFSETQ. Trimming removed 0 bases at V and 0 bases at J, with 6 bases between. This CDR3 spans 14 amino acids. This CDR3 is CASSLGVMNTEAFF. The DNA for the CDR3 is TGCGCCAGCAGCTTGGGTGTAATGAACACTGAAGCTTTCTTT.

The rearrangement links TRBV2 to TRBJ2-7, with unresolved D. The germline V and J ends were trimmed by 3 bases and 2 bases, with 2 bases remaining between them. Germline V CDR1 and CDR2: SNHLY, FYNNEI. The CDR3 extends over 11 amino acids. The CDR3, as DNA: TGTGCCAGCAGTGACGCCTACGAGCAGTACTTC. Protein sequence: CASSDAYEQYF.